This TCR beta chain was documented in a study of follicular helper T cells after annual influenza vaccination (dated by TCRdb to about 2017). Looking at the study overall: Blood was collected on days 0, 7 and 28 after each seasonal influenza vaccination. To look at recall of cTfh clones, some subjects were tracked through successive annual vaccinations covering the 2013-2014, 2014-2015 and 2015-2016 seasons. One week after vaccination, a second recruited cohort of 12 to 13 subjects (Table S1) displayed a similar ICOS+CD38+ cTfh response. Multi-year samples were available from six subjects, with four subjects covering two vaccination seasons and two subjects covering three seasons. The 2013-2014 samples were cryopreserved, while the 2015 samples were processed right after collection. General study outcomes and caveats: Day 7 ICOS+CD38+ clones were most often found later in ICOS-CD38- cTfh, suggesting that subset may serve as a memory reservoir. ICOS+CD38+ cTfh clonality correlated with the frequency of that population, and its change correlated with the change in circulating plasmablast frequency. Rare clonotypes could not be sampled because productive TCRB sequences were recovered from only about 9-20% of the analyzed cells. With successive annual vaccinations, a recurrent oligoclonal ICOS+CD38+ cTfh response was recalled, and this response contained tetramer and AIM influenza-specific clonotypes.

The meaning of the sample's time point label: 2014-2015 season, 7 days after vaccination. Seasonal inactivated influenza vaccine (Fluvarix) was administered to adults, and sorted blood CD4 subsets were tracked by TCRB sequencing before and after vaccination. Subjects were considered eligible if community-dwelling and if influenza vaccine had not been received in the prior 6 months. Subjects were excluded for influenza vaccine contraindications, substance abuse, HIV/AIDS, active malignancy, immunomodulatory medication, or active illness such as respiratory infection. At each time point, somewhere between about 35 and 100 mL of blood was taken. Non-naive CD4+CXCR5+PD-1+ cells were defined as circulating Tfh and were sorted into two fractions, ICOS+CD38+ and ICOS-CD38-. Ficoll-Paque PLUS or SepMate separation was used to isolate PBMC. Cell subsets were sorted from PBMC on a BD FACS Aria before DNA extraction.

Concerning this clone itself: The antigen it binds to is not known. The input lacks base qualities; no much larger clone sits a single base away.

The library was obtained by the immunoSEQ multiplex PCR assay. Adaptive Biotechnologies handled the TCRB amplification, library preparation, sequencing and preliminary bioinformatics at Survey level resolution. For TCRB sequencing, genomic DNA from sorted cTfh populations was amplified by multiplex PCR. The authors processed their data as follows. Clonality was calculated in R as 1 minus normalized Shannon entropy, and the Gini index was computed with the R package ineq. To get the overlap score, the summed counts of shared sequences were divided by the total counts of all sequences in both of the compared samples. The significance of shared clonotypes was tested with Fisher's exact test, assuming a theoretical repertoire of 10^7 TCRB sequences. TCRdb mirrors the immuneACCESS table, restricted to in-frame sequences. Some clones are absent from its copies; in checked studies, under half trace to an unresolved V gene, and the reason for the others is unknown. The V and J calls and clone size come from that table; D and trimming were worked out from the DNA. For this sample the table gives 6,500 to 8,500 clones, of which over 65% were detected only once. The top ten clones comprise 1.5% to 2% of the sample.

This specimen was CXCR5+ CD38- circulating T follicular helper cells from blood, taken 7 days after influenza vaccination. The cell subset or site label for this specimen denotes: circulating Tfh, non-naive CD4+CXCR5+PD-1+ (ICOS+CD38+ or ICOS-CD38-). The sequence was obtained from an adult who received the influenza vaccine.

The DNA is TGCAGCGTCGGACAGGGGGCGCTGGTAGAGACCCAGTACTTC. This sequence encodes CSVGQGALVETQYF. The chain couples TRBV29-1 to TRBJ2-5, with TRBD1 matching 11 junction bases. CDR1 and CDR2 (SQVTM, ANQGSEA) derive from the germline V gene. There are 14 amino acids in the CDR3, from cysteine to phenylalanine inclusive. Of the read, only the CDR3 DNA is kept; its 42 bases are in frame from base 1. Trimmed from V: 6 bases; trimmed from J: 4 bases; junction bases lacking a gene match: 7.